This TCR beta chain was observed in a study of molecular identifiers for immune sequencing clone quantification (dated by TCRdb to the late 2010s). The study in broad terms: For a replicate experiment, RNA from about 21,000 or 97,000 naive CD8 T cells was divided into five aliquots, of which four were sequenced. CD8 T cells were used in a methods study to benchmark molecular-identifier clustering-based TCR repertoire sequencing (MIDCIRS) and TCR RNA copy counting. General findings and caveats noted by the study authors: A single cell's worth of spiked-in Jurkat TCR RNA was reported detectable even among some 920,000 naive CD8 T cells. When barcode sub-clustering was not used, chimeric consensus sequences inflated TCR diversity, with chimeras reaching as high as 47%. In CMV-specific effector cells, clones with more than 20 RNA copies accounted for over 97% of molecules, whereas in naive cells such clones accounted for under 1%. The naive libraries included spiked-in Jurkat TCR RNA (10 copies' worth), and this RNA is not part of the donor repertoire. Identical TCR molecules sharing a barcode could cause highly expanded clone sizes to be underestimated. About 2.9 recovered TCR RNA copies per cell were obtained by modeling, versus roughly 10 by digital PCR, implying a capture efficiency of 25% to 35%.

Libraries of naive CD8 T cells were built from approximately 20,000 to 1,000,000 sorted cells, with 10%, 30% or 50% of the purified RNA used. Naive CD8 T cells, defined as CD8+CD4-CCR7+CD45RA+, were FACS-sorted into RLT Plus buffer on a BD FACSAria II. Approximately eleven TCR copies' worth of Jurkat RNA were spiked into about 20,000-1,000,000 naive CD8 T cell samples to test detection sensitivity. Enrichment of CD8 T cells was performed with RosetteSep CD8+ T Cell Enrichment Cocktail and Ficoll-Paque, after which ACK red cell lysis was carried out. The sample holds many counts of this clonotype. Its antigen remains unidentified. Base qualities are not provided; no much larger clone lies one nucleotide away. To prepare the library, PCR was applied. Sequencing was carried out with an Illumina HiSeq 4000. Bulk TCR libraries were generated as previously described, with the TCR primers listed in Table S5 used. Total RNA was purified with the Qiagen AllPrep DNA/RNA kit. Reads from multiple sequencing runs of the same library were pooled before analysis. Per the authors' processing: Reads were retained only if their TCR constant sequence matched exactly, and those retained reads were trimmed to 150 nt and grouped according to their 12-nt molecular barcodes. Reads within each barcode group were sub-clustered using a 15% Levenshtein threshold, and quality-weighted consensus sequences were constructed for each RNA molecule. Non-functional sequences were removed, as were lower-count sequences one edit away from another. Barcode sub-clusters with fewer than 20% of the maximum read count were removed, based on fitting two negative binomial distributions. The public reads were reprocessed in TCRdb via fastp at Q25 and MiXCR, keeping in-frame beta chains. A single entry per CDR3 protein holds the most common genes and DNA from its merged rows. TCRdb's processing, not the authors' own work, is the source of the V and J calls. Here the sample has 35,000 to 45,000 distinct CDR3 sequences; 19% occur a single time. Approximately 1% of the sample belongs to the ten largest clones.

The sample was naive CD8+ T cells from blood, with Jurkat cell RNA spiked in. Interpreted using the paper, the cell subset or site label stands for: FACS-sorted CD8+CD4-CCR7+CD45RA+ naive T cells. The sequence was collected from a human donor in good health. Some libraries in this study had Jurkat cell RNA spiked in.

The CDR3 protein sequence reads: CASSWDSSGMNTIYF. The nucleotide sequence is TGTGCCAGCAGTTGGGACAGCTCTGGAATGAACACCATATATTTT. The chain is made from TRBV5-6 and TRBJ1-3, with TRBD1 identical over 7 junction bases. For CDR1 and CDR2, the germline V gene lists SGHDT and YYEEEE. After removal of 5 bases from V and 7 bases from J, the junction retains 12 bases not matched to a gene. The CDR3 holds 15 amino acids from the cysteine to the phenylalanine. CDR3 DNA only is kept here, 45 bases in frame from base 1. The reference TRBV5-6 and TRBJ1-3 proteins fill in what lies around the CDR3, so the full variable domain reads DAGVTQSPTHLIKTRGQQVTLRCSPKSGHDTVSWYQQALGQGPQFIFQYYEEEERQRGNFPDRFSGHQFPNYSSELNVNALLLGDSALYLCASSWDSSGMNTIYFGEGSWLTVV.